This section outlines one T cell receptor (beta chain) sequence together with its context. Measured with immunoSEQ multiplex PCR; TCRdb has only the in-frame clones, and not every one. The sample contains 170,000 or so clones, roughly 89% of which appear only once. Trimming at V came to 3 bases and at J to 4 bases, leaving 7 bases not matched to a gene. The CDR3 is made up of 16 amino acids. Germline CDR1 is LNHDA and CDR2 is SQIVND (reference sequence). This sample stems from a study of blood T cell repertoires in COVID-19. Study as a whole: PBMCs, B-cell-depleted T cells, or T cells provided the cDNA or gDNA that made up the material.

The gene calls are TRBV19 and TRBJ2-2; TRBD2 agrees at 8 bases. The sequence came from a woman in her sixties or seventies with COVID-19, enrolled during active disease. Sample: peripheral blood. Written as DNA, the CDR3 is TGTGCCAGTAGTATGGGGGCGGGAGGAGTCACCGGGGAGCTGTTTTTT. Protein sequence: CASSMGAGGVTGELFF.